This is a list of T cell receptor beta chains from one sample in a study of OX40 agonist ivuxolimab in advanced cancers. Using immunoSEQ multiplex PCR, the repertoire was profiled, and TCRdb retains in-frame clones only, with some absent. The table shows tens of thousands of clones, with about 90% occurring only once. The input for sequencing was CD4+ or CD8+ T cells sorted from blood, taken in a trial of the OX40 agonist ivuxolimab. The receptors were gathered from an adult with an advanced solid tumor such as melanoma, head and neck, liver or kidney cancer. Both conserved end residues are part of each CDR3. A D gene is named only where the DNA matches it firmly. Clone size appears in some rows only: once, few, many, or a class for an expanded clone.

D gene	J gene	clone size	V gene	CDR3 protein	CDR3 DNA
NA	TRBJ1-2	NA	TRBV5-1	CASSPRGGGGYTF	TGCGCCAGCAGCCCTCGGGGGGGAGGAGGCTACACCTTC
NA	TRBJ2-3	NA	TRBV27	CASSIGGMNTDTQYF	TGTGCCAGCAGTATTGGCGGGATGAACACAGATACGCAGTATTTT
NA	TRBJ1-6	once	TRBV11-2	CASSLDPHSPLHF	TGTGCCAGCAGCTTAGATCCCCATTCACCCCTCCACTTT
TRBD1	TRBJ2-7	NA	TRBV19	CASSRERTGAYEQYF	TGTGCCAGTAGTCGCGAGAGGACAGGCGCCTACGAGCAGTACTTC
TRBD2	TRBJ2-5	NA	TRBV5-1	CASSTRTSGVRETQYF	TGCGCCAGCAGCACGAGGACTAGCGGGGTTCGAGAGACCCAGTACTTC
NA	TRBJ2-7	once	TRBV29-1	CSVEELRGVYEQYF	TGCAGCGTCGAGGAGCTTAGAGGAGTTTACGAGCAGTACTTC
NA	TRBJ1-1	NA	TRBV21-1	CASSHQGGHRNTEAFF	TGTGCCAGCAGCCACCAGGGGGGACACCGGAACACTGAAGCTTTCTTT
NA	TRBJ1-5	NA	TRBV6-1	CASSENRGNQPQHF	TGTGCCAGCAGTGAAAACAGGGGCAATCAGCCCCAGCATTTT
NA	TRBJ1-3	NA	TRBV29-1	CSVAHGSGNTIYF	TGCAGCGTTGCCCACGGCTCTGGAAACACCATATATTTT
NA	TRBJ1-2	NA	TRBV2	CASSATGWDGYTF	TGTGCCAGCAGTGCAACGGGGTGGGATGGCTACACCTTC